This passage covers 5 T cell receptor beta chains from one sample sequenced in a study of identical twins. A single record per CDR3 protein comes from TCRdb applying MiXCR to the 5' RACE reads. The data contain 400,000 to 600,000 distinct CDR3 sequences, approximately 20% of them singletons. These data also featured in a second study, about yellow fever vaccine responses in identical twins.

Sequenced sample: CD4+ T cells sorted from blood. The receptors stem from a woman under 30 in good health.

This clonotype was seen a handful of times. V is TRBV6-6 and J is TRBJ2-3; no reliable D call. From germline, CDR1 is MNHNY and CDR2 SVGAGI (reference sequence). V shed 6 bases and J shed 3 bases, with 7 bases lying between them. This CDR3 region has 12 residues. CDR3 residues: CASSQLTDTQYF. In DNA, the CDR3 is TGTGCCAGCAGCCAACTAACAGATACGCAGTATTTT.

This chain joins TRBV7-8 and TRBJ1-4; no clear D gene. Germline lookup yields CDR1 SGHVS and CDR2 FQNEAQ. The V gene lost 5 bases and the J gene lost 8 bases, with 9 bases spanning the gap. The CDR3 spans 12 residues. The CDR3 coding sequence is TGTGCCAGCAGCCCCACGATGGAAAAACTGTTTTTT. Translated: CASSPTMEKLFF. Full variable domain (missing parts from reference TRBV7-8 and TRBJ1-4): GAGVSQSPRYKVAKRGQDVALRCDPISGHVSLFWYQQALGQGPEFLTYFQNEAQLDKSGLPSDRFFAERPEGSVSTLKIQRTQQEDSAVYLCASSPTMEKLFFGSGTQLSVL.

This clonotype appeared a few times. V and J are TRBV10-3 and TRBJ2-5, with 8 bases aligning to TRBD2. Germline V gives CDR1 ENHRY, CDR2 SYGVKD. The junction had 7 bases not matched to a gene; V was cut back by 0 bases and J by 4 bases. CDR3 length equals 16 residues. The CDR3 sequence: CAISESFGGARETQYF. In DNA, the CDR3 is TGTGCCATCAGTGAGTCTTTCGGGGGGGCCCGAGAGACCCAGTACTTC.

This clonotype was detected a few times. The CDR3 region has the DNA TGCAGTGCGGAACCGGGACTAGCGGGAATTGTGCAGTTCTTC. This sequence encodes CSAEPGLAGIVQFF. The rearrangement joins TRBV20-1 to TRBJ2-1; TRBD2 aligns across 13 bases. The CDR3 is made up of 14 amino acids. With V trimmed by 6 bases and J by 12 bases, 11 bases remained unmatched. Germline V gene lookup returns CDR1 DFQATT and CDR2 SNEGSKA (reference sequence).

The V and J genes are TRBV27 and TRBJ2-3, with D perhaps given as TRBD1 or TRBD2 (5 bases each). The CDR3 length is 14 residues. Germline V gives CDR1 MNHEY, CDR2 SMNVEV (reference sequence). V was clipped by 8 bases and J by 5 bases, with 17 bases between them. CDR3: CASSSGTGLDTQYF. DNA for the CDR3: TGTGCCAGCTCCTCCGGGACCGGCCTAGATACGCAGTATTTT.